This passage covers 27 T cell receptor beta chains from one sample sequenced in a study of blood T cell repertoires in COVID-19. Only in-frame clones appear in the TCRdb table, and some are missing; sequencing was by immunoSEQ multiplex PCR. The sample yields about 73,000 clones, approximately 83% seen once. What was sequenced was peripheral blood. The receptors were gathered from a human donor in a cohort sampled during active COVID-19.

The CDR3 nucleotides are TGTGCCAGCAGCCTAGGGACAGGCAATTCACCCCTCCACTTT. Translating gives CASSLGTGNSPLHF. This rearrangement joins TRBV5-4 to TRBJ1-6; 8 bases match TRBD1. Germline V lookup: CDR1 SGHNT, CDR2 YYREEE (reference sequence). J lost 7 bases, V lost 4 bases, and 4 bases had no gene match. The CDR3 covers 14 residues.

This chain connects TRBV5-4 to TRBJ1-2; D not certain. This CDR3 has 15 residues. Trimming removed 2 bases from V and 3 bases from J, with 14 bases in between. In germline, CDR1 is SGHNT, CDR2 YYREEE (reference sequence). CDR3 sequence: CASSFPPPSYYGYTF. CDR3 nucleotide sequence: TGTGCCAGCAGCTTCCCTCCGCCGAGCTACTATGGCTACACCTTC.

V and J are TRBV4-1 and TRBJ1-6, with D perhaps matching TRBD1 (5 bases). V lost 8 bases and J 2 bases, leaving 13 bases between the germline ends. Germline V gives CDR1 MGHRA, CDR2 YSYEKL. The CDR3 loop spans 15 amino acids. CDR3 sequence reads: CASATTGAYNSPLHF. The CDR3, as DNA: TGCGCCAGCGCTACTACGGGGGCCTATAATTCACCCCTCCACTTT.

This clone was seen a handful of times. This chain uses TRBV5-1 with TRBJ2-5, with 11 bases identical to TRBD2. V lost 4 bases and J lost 4; bases outside the gene matches: 6. Germline CDR1 SGHRS, CDR2 YFSETQ. The length of the CDR3 is 15 residues. For the CDR3, the DNA is TGCGCCAGCAGCCGAGGTAGCGGGGGGGCAGAGACCCAGTACTTC. Translation gives CASSRGSGGAETQYF.

V and J are TRBV19 and TRBJ1-5; 8 bases line up with TRBD1. The J segment lost 6 bases and the V segment lost 5 bases, leaving 6 bases of the junction unmatched. The CDR3 contains 14 residues. The V gene's germline CDR1 is LNHDA and CDR2 SQIVND (reference sequence). CDR3 nucleotide sequence: TGTGCCAGTAGTTCCCAGGGGGCAGGTCAGCCCCAGCATTTT. It is translated as CASSSQGAGQPQHF.

In DNA form, the CDR3 reads TGCGCCAGCAGCTTCCCCACTAGCCCCGGGGAGCTGTTTTTT. This gives the protein CASSFPTSPGELFF. The chain couples TRBV5-1 to TRBJ2-2; possible D gene TRBD2, 6 bases. V gave up 2 bases and J gave up 6 bases, with 11 bases separating them. The germline gives CDR1 SGHRS, CDR2 YFSETQ. The CDR3 loop spans 14 amino acids.

The genes are TRBV5-1 and TRBJ2-1; D might be TRBD1 (5 bases). Trimming cost V 0 bases and J 2 bases, with 12 bases left between them. Germline V gene data show CDR1 as SGHRS and CDR2 as YFSETQ. The CDR3 has 16 residues. For the CDR3, the DNA is TGCGCCAGCAGCTTGGGGCCGCAGGGAACCTACAATGAGCAGTTCTTC. Translated, it gives CASSLGPQGTYNEQFF.

This clone appeared a few times. The V gene is TRBV4-3, the J gene TRBJ2-1; D not certain. V lost 0 bases, J lost 9 bases, and 12 bases lay in between. The CDR3 runs 14 residues. The germline V gene has CDR1 LGHNA and CDR2 YSLEER. The CDR3 coding sequence is TGCGCCAGCAGCCAAGATGAAGGCGCAGGTGAGCAGTTCTTC. Translation: CASSQDEGAGEQFF.

This chain uses TRBV15 with TRBJ1-1; the D gene is possibly TRBD1 (5 bases). CDR1 and CDR2 (germline): LNHNV, YYDKDF (reference sequence). The CDR3 runs 14 residues. V lost 4 bases and J lost 7, with 16 bases in between. CDR3 nucleotide sequence: TGTGCCACCAGCAATAGGAGGGACGCGGGTGAAGCTTTCTTT. Encoded protein: CATSNRRDAGEAFF.

The chain uses TRBV28 and TRBJ2-7; 9 bases are shared with TRBD1. V was clipped by 9 bases and J by 1 base; unmatched bases: 13. Germline V CDR1 and CDR2: MDHEN, SYDVKM. There are 16 residues in the CDR3. The CDR3, as DNA: TGTGCCAGTAGGAAACGAGGACAGGGGATATCCTACGAGCAGTACTTC. Translated: CASRKRGQGISYEQYF.

The CDR3 nucleotides are TGTGCCAGCAGCTTTAGGACAGGGGGCTCGAATGAGCAGTTCTTC. It is translated as CASSFRTGGSNEQFF. The chain links TRBV5-4 to TRBJ2-1, with 11 bases identical to TRBD1. In germline, CDR1 is SGHNT, CDR2 YYREEE (reference sequence). The CDR3 is made up of 15 amino acids. Unmatched junction bases numbered 5, after V lost 2 bases and J lost 7 bases.

The chain carries TRBV11-2 and TRBJ2-1, with 10 bases matching TRBD2. Germline V CDR1 and CDR2: SGHAT, FQNNGV. The CDR3 consists of 14 residues. With V trimmed by 6 bases and J by 4 bases, 3 bases remained unmatched. The chain's CDR3 is CASSVAGGYNEQFF. The CDR3 nucleotides are TGTGCCAGCAGTGTAGCGGGGGGTTACAATGAGCAGTTCTTC.

The genes are TRBV5-1 and TRBJ2-2, with no clear D. V was trimmed by 9 bases and J by 2 bases, leaving 11 bases between them. CDR1 SGHRS and CDR2 YFSETQ come from the germline V gene. The CDR3 consists of 13 residues. CDR3 residues: CATNTDNTGELFF. For the CDR3, the DNA is TGCGCCACCAATACAGACAACACCGGGGAGCTGTTTTTT.

The rearrangement uses TRBV27 and TRBJ1-4; a possible D gene is TRBD1 (6 bases). CDR1 and CDR2 from the germline V gene are MNHEY and SMNVEV (reference sequence). The CDR3 loop spans 15 amino acids. V dropped 5 bases and J dropped 12 bases, with 22 bases sitting between them. Here the CDR3 DNA reads TGTGCCAGCAGTACCAGATCGGGACACCCTGCCCAACTGTTTTTT. Amino acid sequence: CASSTRSGHPAQLFF.

As concerns this clone: A junction boundary mismatches the germline segment, possibly from a read error. The chain has TRBV6-5 and TRBJ2-7; 8 bases fit TRBD1. This CDR3 spans 13 amino acids. Germline values: CDR1 MNHEY, CDR2 SVGAGI. CDR3 bases: TGTGCCAGCAGTTACTCGAGGACAGGGAGGCCCAACTTC. Translated: CASSYSRTGRPNF.

V usage is TRBV6-2 or TRBV6-3 and J usage is TRBJ2-1; no clear D. The V end lost 0 bases, the J end lost 4 bases, and 13 bases lay between the germline ends. Germline-derived CDR1 and CDR2 are MNHEY and SVGEGT. The CDR3 consists of 16 residues. This CDR3 is CASSYSRSQPYNEQFF. CDR3 bases: TGTGCCAGCAGTTACTCCAGGTCCCAACCTTACAATGAGCAGTTCTTC.

J is TRBJ1-1 and V is TRBV7-9; 7 positions agree with TRBD1. CDR1 is SEHNR and CDR2 is FQNEAQ in the germline V gene (reference sequence). V lost 6 bases to trimming and J lost 8 bases; unmatched junction nucleotides: 9. The length of the CDR3 is 13 residues. The CDR3 loop reads CASRPEETGEAFF. The CDR3 region has the DNA TGTGCCAGCAGACCCGAAGAGACAGGGGAAGCTTTCTTT.

J is TRBJ1-5 and V is TRBV6-6; 9 bases are shared with TRBD1. Germline V CDR1 and CDR2: MNHNY, SVGAGI (reference sequence). This CDR3 has 13 residues. V trimming: 7 bases; J trimming: 7 bases; junction bases outside the gene matches: 5. The CDR3, as DNA: TGTGCCAGCAAACCGACAGGGGGACAGCCCCAGCATTTT. Protein sequence: CASKPTGGQPQHF.

This clone came up once. The rearrangement joins TRBV19 to TRBJ1-2; D ambiguous. Germline V gene lookup returns CDR1 LNHDA and CDR2 SQIVND (reference sequence). Trimming stripped 7 bases from V and 10 bases from J, with 25 bases between. The CDR3 loop spans 15 amino acids. CDR3 residues: CASKTGRQLPFPYTF. DNA of the CDR3: TGTGCCAGTAAGACTGGGAGGCAGCTCCCCTTTCCCTACACCTTC.

This chain uses TRBV5-6 with TRBJ2-7; TRBD1 matches at 7 bases. Germline lookup yields CDR1 SGHDT and CDR2 YYEEEE. This CDR3 is 15 amino acids long. Trimming at V came to 1 base and at J to 4 bases, leaving 8 bases not matched to a gene. The CDR3 bases are TGTGCCAGCAGCTTGCCGTCAGGGGGTCTGTACGAGCAGTACTTC. This translates into CASSLPSGGLYEQYF.

The CDR3 loop reads CASSFSGNQPQHF. The CDR3 nucleotides read TGTGCCAGCAGTTTTTCAGGGAATCAGCCCCAGCATTTT. The chain employs TRBV27 and TRBJ1-5; TRBD1 might be the D (5 bases). Looked up from germline, CDR1 is MNHEY and CDR2 is SMNVEV (reference sequence). The V end lost 3 bases, the J end lost 4 bases, and 7 bases lay between the germline ends. This CDR3 spans 13 amino acids.

The chain has TRBV6-1 and TRBJ2-3; maybe TRBD1 (5 bases). The CDR3 loop spans 14 amino acids. Germline lookup yields CDR1 MNHNS and CDR2 SASEGT. V was shortened by 1 base and J by 0 bases, with 5 bases between the two germline ends. DNA for the CDR3: TGTGCCAGCAGTGAAGACAGGAGCACAGATACGCAGTATTTT. This encodes CASSEDRSTDTQYF.

The V and J genes are TRBV27 and TRBJ2-1, with TRBD1 matching 10 bases. J lost 3 bases, V lost 2 bases, and 1 base had no gene match. Germline CDR1 reads MNHEY; CDR2 reads SMNVEV (reference sequence). The CDR3 sequence is 15 residues long. CDR3 DNA sequence: TGTGCCAGCAGTTTACGGACAGGGGGCTACAATGAGCAGTTCTTC. Its translation: CASSLRTGGYNEQFF.

DNA of the CDR3: TGTGCCAGCAGCCAATTGGCGGCAGCTAATTCACCCCTCCACTTT. It translates to CASSQLAAANSPLHF. V and J are TRBV5-4 and TRBJ1-6; D is unclear. Germline V gene lookup returns CDR1 SGHNT and CDR2 YYREEE (reference sequence). V lost 4 bases to trimming and J lost 6 bases, with 14 bases between them. The CDR3 spans 15 residues.

This chain joins TRBV28 and TRBJ1-2, with D possibly matching TRBD1 (6 bases). Trimming removed 7 bases at V and 8 bases at J, with 20 bases between. Germline assignment: CDR1 MDHEN and CDR2 SYDVKM. The CDR3 extends over 14 amino acids. CDR3 in amino acids: CASTLGRRGEGYTF. The DNA of the CDR3 is TGTGCCAGCACCCTTGGCCGCAGGGGAGAGGGCTACACCTTC.

The table lists this clone with a count of one. The rearrangement uses TRBV18 and TRBJ2-5; a possible D gene is TRBD1 (7 bases). The CDR3 runs to 14 residues. Trimming shortened V by 3 bases and J by 3 bases, and 11 bases separated the two germline ends. CDR1 is KGHSH, CDR2 LQKENI, per germline. The CDR3 nucleotides are TGTGCCAGCTCACCCCGGGGGACAGAAGAGACCCAGTACTTC. This sequence encodes CASSPRGTEETQYF. Full variable domain (remainder filled in from reference TRBV18 and TRBJ2-5): NAGVMQNPRHLVRRRGQEARLRCSPMKGHSHVYWYRQLPEEGLKFMVYLQKENIIDESGMPKERFSAEFPKEGPSILRIQQVVRGDSAAYFCASSPRGTEETQYFGPGTRLLVL.

This chain connects TRBV3-1 (or the pseudogene TRBV3-2) to TRBJ1-2; 8 positions agree with TRBD1. V dropped 3 bases and J dropped 5; count of bases not matched to a gene: 5. Germline loops: CDR1 LGHDT, CDR2 YNNKEL (reference sequence). The CDR3 runs to 14 residues. The CDR3 sequence is CASSHRGRGYGYTF. Written as DNA, the CDR3 is TGTGCCAGCAGCCACAGGGGGCGCGGGTATGGCTACACCTTC.